This T cell receptor (beta chain) is drawn from a study of T cell responses to AZD1222 COVID-19 vaccine. Trimming stripped 3 bases from V and 3 bases from J, with 8 bases between. Germline-derived CDR1 and CDR2 are MDHEN and SYDVKM. This CDR3 region has 13 residues. Sequenced by immunoSEQ multiplex PCR; TCRdb stores in-frame clones only, minus some. The sample records about 140,000 clones, over 75% being singletons. The input for sequencing was peripheral blood, taken on day 0 of AZD1222 vaccination. J is TRBJ1-1 and V is TRBV28, with TRBD1 as a possible D gene (5 bases). This TCR came from an adult in good health. The CDR3 loop is CASSFGGDTEAFF. DNA for the CDR3: TGTGCCAGCAGTTTTGGAGGGGACACTGAAGCTTTCTTT. Complete variable domain (other parts from reference TRBV28 and TRBJ1-1): DVKVTQSSRYLVKRTGEKVFLECVQDMDHENMFWYRQDPGLGLRLIYFSYDVKMKEKGDIPEGYSVSREKKERFSLILESASTNQTSMYLCASSFGGDTEAFFGQGTRLTVV.